The 7 T cell receptor beta chains in this list originate from one sample, sequenced in a study of blood T cell repertoires in COVID-19. Assay used: immunoSEQ multiplex PCR; TCRdb lists only in-frame clones, some missing. The sample includes 40,000 to 60,000 clones, around 68% of them seen just once. The sample taken for sequencing was peripheral blood. The origin of the receptors is a woman in her 70s with acute or convalescent COVID-19.

V and J are TRBV6-5 and TRBJ2-2; 11 bases are shared with TRBD2. CDR3 length: 15 residues. Looked up from germline, CDR1 is MNHEY and CDR2 is SVGAGI. The trim removed 4 bases at V and 3 bases at J, leaving 1 base unmatched. CDR3 coding DNA: TGTGCCAGCAGTTCACTAGCGGGAGACACCGGGGAGCTGTTTTTT. Residues: CASSSLAGDTGELFF.

This clone was observed a single time. CDR3 protein: CASSWSGYGYTF. The CDR3 DNA reads TGTGCCAGCAGTTGGTCGGGCTATGGCTACACCTTC. V is TRBV28 and J is TRBJ1-2, with D uncertain. Germline lookup yields CDR1 MDHEN and CDR2 SYDVKM. V was trimmed by 4 bases and J by 4 bases, leaving 7 bases between them. There are 12 residues in the CDR3.

The J gene is TRBJ2-1, the V gene TRBV28; D is uncertain. V lost 5 bases, J lost 9 bases, and 14 bases lay in between. The CDR3 totals 13 residues. Germline CDR1 MDHEN, CDR2 SYDVKM. The CDR3 DNA reads TGTGCCAGCAGTGGGCATAGTACCCTTGAGCAGTTCTTC. It specifies CASSGHSTLEQFF.

The V gene is TRBV5-4, the J gene TRBJ2-2; 7 bases are a match to TRBD2. The CDR3 extends over 16 amino acids. V trimming: 4 bases; J trimming: 8 bases; junction bases outside the gene matches: 14. CDR1 and CDR2 (germline): SGHNT, YYREEE (reference sequence). CDR3 coding DNA: TGTGCCAGCAGCCCCCTAGCGGCAGCCCCGGAAGGGGAGCTGTTTTTT. Protein sequence: CASSPLAAAPEGELFF. Full variable domain (missing parts from reference TRBV5-4 and TRBJ2-2): ETGVTQSPTHLIKTRGQQVTLRCSSQSGHNTVSWYQQALGQGPQFIFQYYREEENGRGNFPPRFSGLQFPNYSSELNVNALELDDSALYLCASSPLAAAPEGELFFGEGSRLTVL.

The chain joins TRBV29-1 to TRBJ2-5, with 8 bases identical to TRBD2. The CDR3 sequence is 16 residues long. J was trimmed by 2 bases and V by 5 bases; bases with no gene match: 13. CDR1 SQVTM and CDR2 ANQGSEA come from the germline V gene. CDR3 region: CSVSRGVGRGQETQYF. The CDR3 coding sequence is TGCAGCGTTTCGAGGGGCGTCGGGAGGGGACAAGAGACCCAGTACTTC.

The V and J genes are TRBV2 and TRBJ1-5; no definite D call. The length of the CDR3 is 15 residues. Germline CDR1 is SNHLY and CDR2 is FYNNEI. The V end was cut by 6 bases, the J end by 0 bases, with 12 bases between. CDR3 sequence (DNA): TGTGCCAGCAGGGCACAGAGAAATAGCAATCAGCCCCAGCATTTT. Translating gives CASRAQRNSNQPQHF.

The chain carries TRBV19 and TRBJ1-6, with 7 bases matching TRBD1. Trimming at V came to 6 bases and at J to 10 bases, leaving 9 bases not matched to a gene. Germline V gene lookup returns CDR1 LNHDA and CDR2 SQIVND (reference sequence). CDR3 length: 14 amino acids. The CDR3 is CASRTTGKESPLHF. CDR3 sequence (DNA): TGTGCCAGTAGGACGACAGGGAAGGAATCACCCCTCCACTTT.